These T cell receptor beta chains were read from a single sample in a study of shared clonotypes between healthy human individuals. Some clones are missing from TCRdb's copy, which holds only in-frame ones; the method was immunoSEQ multiplex PCR. The sample carries approximately 100,000 clones, around 71% recorded once. Source material: memory CD8+ T cells sorted from blood. The receptors were sampled from a woman aged 25 to 39 in good health. CDR3s include the opening cysteine and the closing phenylalanine or tryptophan. The order of the fields is clone size, D gene, J gene, V gene, CDR3 protein, CDR3 DNA. A D gene is named only where the DNA matches it firmly. Expanded clones get a size class; other rows say once, few or many, or leave the size out.

abundance: few; d_gene: NA; j_gene: TRBJ1-5; v_gene: TRBV28; CDR3aa: CASSLFPRRPQHF; CDR3nt: TGTGCCAGCAGTTTATTTCCCCGAAGGCCCCAGCATTTT
abundance: NA; d_gene: NA; j_gene: TRBJ2-7; v_gene: TRBV10-1; CDR3aa: CASSRGGYEQYF; CDR3nt: TGCGCCAGCAGCAGGGGTGGCTACGAGCAGTACTTC
abundance: NA; d_gene: NA; j_gene: TRBJ2-7; v_gene: TRBV6-1; CDR3aa: CASNGDRYEQYF; CDR3nt: TGTGCCAGCAATGGAGACAGATACGAGCAGTACTTC
abundance: many; d_gene: TRBD1; j_gene: TRBJ1-1; v_gene: TRBV7-9; CDR3aa: CASSLVSTGHEAFF; CDR3nt: TGTGCCAGCAGCTTAGTTTCGACAGGGCATGAAGCTTTCTTT
abundance: NA; d_gene: NA; j_gene: TRBJ2-1; v_gene: TRBV27; CDR3aa: CASRPTGLNEQFF; CDR3nt: TGTGCCAGCAGGCCAACAGGGTTGAATGAGCAGTTCTTC
abundance: few; d_gene: NA; j_gene: TRBJ2-3; v_gene: TRBV19; CDR3aa: CASSIGIGRTDTQYF; CDR3nt: TGTGCCAGTAGTATTGGTATCGGGCGCACAGATACGCAGTATTTT
abundance: NA; d_gene: NA; j_gene: TRBJ2-2; v_gene: TRBV9; CDR3aa: CASSTHREKNTGELFF; CDR3nt: TGTGCCAGCAGCACCCACAGGGAGAAGAACACCGGGGAGCTGTTTTTT
abundance: few; d_gene: NA; j_gene: TRBJ2-6; v_gene: TRBV15; CDR3aa: CATSRDQPGANVLTF; CDR3nt: TGTGCCACCAGCAGAGATCAACCTGGGGCCAACGTCCTGACTTTC
abundance: few; d_gene: TRBD2; j_gene: TRBJ2-5; v_gene: TRBV9; CDR3aa: CASSASGTQETQYF; CDR3nt: TGTGCCAGCAGCGCGAGCGGGACTCAAGAGACCCAGTACTTC
abundance: NA; d_gene: NA; j_gene: TRBJ1-1; v_gene: TRBV30; CDR3aa: CAWSLDSNTEAFF; CDR3nt: TGTGCCTGGAGTCTTGATTCGAACACTGAAGCTTTCTTT
abundance: NA; d_gene: TRBD1; j_gene: TRBJ2-2; v_gene: TRBV7-8; CDR3aa: CASSLLGDRAVTGELFF; CDR3nt: TGTGCCAGCAGCTTATTGGGGGACAGGGCGGTCACCGGGGAGCTGTTTTTT
abundance: NA; d_gene: NA; j_gene: TRBJ1-1; v_gene: TRBV7-8; CDR3aa: CASRWEPRAGEAFF; CDR3nt: TGTGCCAGCAGATGGGAGCCTAGGGCAGGTGAAGCTTTCTTT
abundance: NA; d_gene: NA; j_gene: TRBJ2-6; v_gene: TRBV18; CDR3aa: CASSPLGTAGANVLTF; CDR3nt: TGTGCCAGCTCACCGCTCGGGACGGCTGGGGCCAACGTCCTGACTTTC
abundance: NA; d_gene: NA; j_gene: TRBJ2-1; v_gene: TRBV29-1; CDR3aa: CSVELADTPRNEQFF; CDR3nt: TGCAGCGTTGAATTGGCCGATACCCCGCGCAATGAGCAGTTCTTC
abundance: NA; d_gene: NA; j_gene: TRBJ2-1; v_gene: TRBV10-1; CDR3aa: CASSDHRVGEQFF; CDR3nt: TGCGCCAGCAGTGACCACAGGGTTGGGGAGCAGTTCTTC
abundance: many; d_gene: NA; j_gene: TRBJ2-7; v_gene: TRBV19; CDR3aa: CASSTRFGDTSYEQYF; CDR3nt: TGTGCCAGTAGTACCCGGTTCGGGGACACATCCTACGAGCAGTACTTC
abundance: NA; d_gene: NA; j_gene: TRBJ1-5; v_gene: TRBV28; CDR3aa: CAINSGLGSNQPQHF; CDR3nt: TGTGCCATTAATTCGGGGTTAGGCAGCAATCAGCCCCAGCATTTT
abundance: NA; d_gene: NA; j_gene: TRBJ2-1; v_gene: TRBV28; CDR3aa: CASSLGGHNEQFF; CDR3nt: TGTGCCAGCAGTTTAGGCGGCCACAATGAGCAGTTCTTC
abundance: NA; d_gene: NA; j_gene: TRBJ2-3; v_gene: TRBV15; CDR3aa: CATSRDSADRTDTQYF; CDR3nt: TGTGCCACCAGCAGAGATTCAGCGGACCGCACAGATACGCAGTATTTT
abundance: NA; d_gene: NA; j_gene: TRBJ2-4; v_gene: TRBV11-2; CDR3aa: CASSLFPPPLGPGTRMVNF; CDR3nt: TGTGCCAGCAGCTTATTTCCTCCCCCACTTGGTCCGGGAACCCGGATGGTAAACTTC
abundance: few; d_gene: NA; j_gene: TRBJ2-7; v_gene: TRBV19; CDR3aa: CASSAGQFYEQYF; CDR3nt: TGTGCCAGTAGTGCCGGCCAGTTCTACGAGCAGTACTTC
abundance: once; d_gene: TRBD1; j_gene: TRBJ2-7; v_gene: TRBV2; CDR3aa: CASSPAAGTGAYEQYF; CDR3nt: TGTGCCAGCAGCCCCGCTGCCGGGACAGGGGCCTACGAGCAGTACTTC
abundance: NA; d_gene: NA; j_gene: TRBJ1-2; v_gene: TRBV7-9; CDR3aa: CASSWAEDYGYTF; CDR3nt: TGTGCCAGCAGCTGGGCAGAGGACTATGGCTACACCTTC
abundance: NA; d_gene: NA; j_gene: TRBJ2-5; v_gene: TRBV28; CDR3aa: CASSFSFGEVGETQYF; CDR3nt: TGTGCCAGCAGTTTTTCATTTGGGGAAGTAGGGGAGACCCAGTACTTC
abundance: few; d_gene: TRBD1; j_gene: TRBJ2-7; v_gene: TRBV27; CDR3aa: CASSLTGTTYEQYF; CDR3nt: TGTGCCAGCAGTTTGACAGGGACCACCTACGAGCAGTACTTC
abundance: few; d_gene: NA; j_gene: TRBJ2-7; v_gene: TRBV28; CDR3aa: CASSSPREQYF; CDR3nt: TGTGCCAGCAGTTCCCCCCGCGAGCAGTACTTC
abundance: NA; d_gene: NA; j_gene: TRBJ1-4; v_gene: TRBV11-2; CDR3aa: CASSLYRGIDEKLFF; CDR3nt: TGTGCCAGCAGCTTATATCGGGGTATTGATGAAAAACTGTTTTTT
abundance: many; d_gene: TRBD1; j_gene: TRBJ2-7; v_gene: TRBV27; CDR3aa: CASSLWATGVGEQYF; CDR3nt: TGTGCCAGCAGTTTATGGGCTACAGGGGTTGGGGAGCAGTACTTC
abundance: many; d_gene: TRBD2; j_gene: TRBJ2-1; v_gene: TRBV19; CDR3aa: CASRLAGGTYNEQFF; CDR3nt: TGTGCCAGTAGGCTAGCGGGAGGGACCTACAATGAGCAGTTCTTC
abundance: NA; d_gene: NA; j_gene: TRBJ2-1; v_gene: TRBV7-6; CDR3aa: CASSLAIAYNEQFF; CDR3nt: TGTGCCAGCAGCTTAGCGATTGCCTACAATGAGCAGTTCTTC
abundance: many; d_gene: NA; j_gene: TRBJ2-1; v_gene: TRBV7-9; CDR3aa: CASSPKRAEPYNEQFF; CDR3nt: TGTGCCAGCAGCCCCAAACGAGCGGAGCCCTACAATGAGCAGTTCTTC
abundance: NA; d_gene: TRBD1; j_gene: TRBJ1-4; v_gene: TRBV27; CDR3aa: CASSCFKGAEEKLFF; CDR3nt: TGTGCCAGCAGTTGCTTTAAGGGGGCTGAGGAAAAACTGTTTTTT
abundance: NA; d_gene: NA; j_gene: TRBJ2-7; v_gene: TRBV19; CDR3aa: CASSITRSTGTQSSYEQYF; CDR3nt: TGTGCCAGTAGTATAACCCGTTCAACCGGGACGCAGAGCTCCTACGAGCAGTACTTC
abundance: NA; d_gene: NA; j_gene: TRBJ2-6; v_gene: TRBV7-9; CDR3aa: CASSGVGYHESRANVLTF; CDR3nt: TGTGCCAGCAGCGGCGTGGGATACCATGAAAGTCGGGCCAACGTCCTGACTTTC
abundance: once; d_gene: NA; j_gene: TRBJ1-5; v_gene: TRBV5-1; CDR3aa: CASSPDGGWQPQHF; CDR3nt: TGCGCCAGCAGCCCGGACGGTGGCTGGCAGCCCCAGCATTTT
abundance: NA; d_gene: NA; j_gene: TRBJ2-2; v_gene: TRBV6-1; CDR3aa: CASSGNEDTGELFF; CDR3nt: TGTGCCAGCAGCGGGAACGAAGACACCGGGGAGCTGTTTTTT
abundance: NA; d_gene: NA; j_gene: TRBJ2-7; v_gene: TRBV6-1; CDR3aa: CASSFNSYYEQYF; CDR3nt: TGTGCCAGCAGCTTTAACAGTTACTACGAGCAGTACTTC
abundance: NA; d_gene: TRBD1; j_gene: TRBJ1-2; v_gene: TRBV5-6; CDR3aa: CASSPRGQNYGYTF; CDR3nt: TGTGCCAGCAGTCCGAGGGGGCAAAACTATGGCTACACCTTC
abundance: NA; d_gene: NA; j_gene: TRBJ2-7; v_gene: TRBV25-1; CDR3aa: CASSESAQGTYEQYF; CDR3nt: TGTGCCAGCAGTGAATCCGCACAGGGTACCTACGAGCAGTACTTC
abundance: NA; d_gene: NA; j_gene: TRBJ1-1; v_gene: TRBV5-6; CDR3aa: CASSLDLVNTEAFF; CDR3nt: TGTGCCAGCAGCTTGGACCTAGTTAACACTGAAGCTTTCTTT
abundance: NA; d_gene: NA; j_gene: TRBJ2-3; v_gene: TRBV21-1; CDR3aa: CASSKVSSGTMPSTDTQYF; CDR3nt: TGTGCCAGCAGCAAAGTCTCAAGCGGGACCATGCCTAGCACAGATACGCAGTATTTT
abundance: NA; d_gene: NA; j_gene: TRBJ2-7; v_gene: TRBV29-1; CDR3aa: CSVVAGSDYSYEQYF; CDR3nt: TGCAGCGTTGTAGCCGGGTCGGACTACTCCTACGAGCAGTACTTC
abundance: NA; d_gene: NA; j_gene: TRBJ1-3; v_gene: TRBV11-2; CDR3aa: CASSLVFQGGSGNTIYF; CDR3nt: TGTGCCAGCAGCTTAGTTTTCCAGGGAGGATCTGGAAACACCATATATTTT
abundance: NA; d_gene: NA; j_gene: TRBJ2-1; v_gene: TRBV4-1; CDR3aa: CASSQYDGGGSYNEQFF; CDR3nt: TGCGCCAGCAGCCAATATGACGGGGGAGGTTCCTACAATGAGCAGTTCTTC
abundance: once; d_gene: NA; j_gene: TRBJ1-1; v_gene: TRBV25-1; CDR3aa: CASSSGGVSTEAFF; CDR3nt: TGTGCCAGCAGCTCGGGCGGGGTGAGCACTGAAGCTTTCTTT
abundance: NA; d_gene: NA; j_gene: TRBJ2-7; v_gene: TRBV14; CDR3aa: CASSQRVDEQYF; CDR3nt: TGTGCCAGCAGCCAACGCGTGGACGAGCAGTACTTC
abundance: NA; d_gene: NA; j_gene: TRBJ1-2; v_gene: TRBV19; CDR3aa: CASSKAGLANYGYTF; CDR3nt: TGTGCCAGTAGTAAAGCGGGGCTAGCTAACTATGGCTACACCTTC
abundance: few; d_gene: TRBD1; j_gene: TRBJ2-7; v_gene: TRBV25-1; CDR3aa: CASRTGGYEQYF; CDR3nt: TGTGCCAGCAGGACAGGGGGCTACGAGCAGTACTTC
abundance: NA; d_gene: TRBD2; j_gene: TRBJ2-7; v_gene: TRBV7-9; CDR3aa: CASSLIQTGGSYEQYF; CDR3nt: TGTGCCAGCAGCTTAATTCAAACGGGAGGGTCCTACGAGCAGTACTTC
abundance: NA; d_gene: NA; j_gene: TRBJ2-2; v_gene: TRBV19; CDR3aa: CASQQVRVPFTGELFF; CDR3nt: TGTGCCAGCCAGCAGGTTCGGGTTCCTTTCACCGGGGAGCTGTTTTTT
abundance: NA; d_gene: NA; j_gene: TRBJ2-1; v_gene: TRBV10-3; CDR3aa: CAISAGTYYNEQFF; CDR3nt: TGTGCCATCAGTGCAGGGACCTACTACAATGAGCAGTTCTTC
abundance: NA; d_gene: TRBD2; j_gene: TRBJ2-7; v_gene: TRBV6-5; CDR3aa: CASSYGAGGPYEQYF; CDR3nt: TGTGCCAGCAGTTACGGCGCGGGAGGGCCCTACGAGCAGTACTTC